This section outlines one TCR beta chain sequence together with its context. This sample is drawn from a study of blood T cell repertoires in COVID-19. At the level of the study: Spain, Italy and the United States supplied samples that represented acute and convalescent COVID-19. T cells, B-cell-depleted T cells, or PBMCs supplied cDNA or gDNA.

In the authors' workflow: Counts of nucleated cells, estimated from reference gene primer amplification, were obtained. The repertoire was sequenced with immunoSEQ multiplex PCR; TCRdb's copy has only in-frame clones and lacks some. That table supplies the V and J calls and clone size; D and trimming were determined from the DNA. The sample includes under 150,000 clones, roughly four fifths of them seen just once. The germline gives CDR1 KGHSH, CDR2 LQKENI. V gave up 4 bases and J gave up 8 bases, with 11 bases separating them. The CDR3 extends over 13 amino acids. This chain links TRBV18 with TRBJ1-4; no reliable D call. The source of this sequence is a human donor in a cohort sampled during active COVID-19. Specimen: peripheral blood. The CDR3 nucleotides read TGTGCCAGCTCACTGGTAGGCGGGGAAAAACTGTTTTTT. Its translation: CASSLVGGEKLFF.